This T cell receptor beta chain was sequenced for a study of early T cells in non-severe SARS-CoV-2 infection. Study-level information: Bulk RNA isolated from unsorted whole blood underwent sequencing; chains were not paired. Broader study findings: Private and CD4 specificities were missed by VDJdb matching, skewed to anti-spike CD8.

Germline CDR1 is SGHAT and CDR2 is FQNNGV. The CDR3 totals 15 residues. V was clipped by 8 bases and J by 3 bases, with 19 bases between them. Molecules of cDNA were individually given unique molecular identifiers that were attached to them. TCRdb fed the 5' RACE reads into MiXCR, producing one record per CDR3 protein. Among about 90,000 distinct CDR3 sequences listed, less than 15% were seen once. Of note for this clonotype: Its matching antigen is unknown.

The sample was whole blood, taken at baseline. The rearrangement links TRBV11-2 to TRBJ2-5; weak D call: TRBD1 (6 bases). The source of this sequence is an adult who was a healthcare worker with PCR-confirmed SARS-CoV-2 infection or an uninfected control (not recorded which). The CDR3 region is CASLPSGTTEETQYF. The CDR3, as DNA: TGTGCCAGCTTACCATCCGGGACAACTGAAGAGACCCAGTACTTC.